The clone carrying this T cell receptor beta chain was counted only a few times. This specimen belongs to a study of metastatic and nonmetastatic thyroid tumors. CDR1 MRHNA and CDR2 SNTAGT come from the germline V gene. There are 15 residues in the CDR3. Trimming stripped 8 bases from V and 3 bases from J, with 17 bases between. Patients were all untreated before their thyroid surgery. MiXCR was used by TCRdb to re-call the PCR reads. This sample yields approximately 14,000 clones, of which about an eighth are seen a single time; roughly 15% belongs to the top ten. The chain couples TRBV6-4 to TRBJ2-1; D might be TRBD2 (5 bases). Sequenced input: blood. The clonotype originates from a female donor with papillary thyroid cancer or a benign thyroid nodule (not recorded which). Some clones in this sample may be carry-over from other donors' samples. The CDR3, as DNA: TGTGCCAGCTCACAGCCGGAGGTGGACTACAATGAGCAGTTCTTC. Encoded protein: CASSQPEVDYNEQFF.